Following are 26 T cell receptor beta chains from one sample sequenced in a study of T cells in Graves' hyperthyroidism and ophthalmopathy. Regions amplified from RNA transcripts were the TCR beta CDR3 regions. The TCR CDR3 was amplified in a first-round RT-PCR using the HTBI primer set. Via MiXCR, TCRdb re-called the multiplex PCR reads, giving one row per CDR3 protein. The table lists about 570,000 distinct CDR3 sequences, around 45% of them singletons. The sample taken for sequencing was peripheral blood or thyroid tissue (not recorded which). The receptors come from an adult woman with Graves' disease, either hyperthyroidism or ophthalmopathy (not recorded which).

Ten or more counts support this clonotype. The chain carries TRBV4-1 and TRBJ1-1; TRBD1 aligns across 7 bases. Germline assignment: CDR1 MGHRA and CDR2 YSYEKL. There are 19 residues in the CDR3. The trim removed 0 bases at V and 4 bases at J, leaving 17 bases unmatched. CDR3 protein: CASSQDVSVQGLLTTEAFF. For the CDR3, the DNA is TGCGCCAGCAGCCAAGATGTGAGTGTACAGGGGCTTTTGACCACTGAAGCTTTCTTT.

The rearrangement joins TRBV10-2 to TRBJ1-1; no reliable D call. This CDR3 contains 10 residues. The germline V gene encodes CDR1 WSHSY and CDR2 SAAADI. Here the CDR3 reads CVTANTEAFF. The CDR3 nucleotides are TGCGTTACAGCCAACACTGAAGCTTTCTTT.

This clonotype was observed at least ten times. The gene calls are TRBV29-1 and TRBJ1-2; TRBD1 aligns across 11 bases. This CDR3 has 11 amino acids. CDR1 SQVTM and CDR2 ANQGSEA come from the germline V gene. V shed 6 bases and J 7 bases; nucleotides not matched to a gene: 1. The DNA of the CDR3 is TGCAGCGTCGGGACAGGGGGTGGCTACACCTTC. Translation gives CSVGTGGGYTF.

This clonotype was observed a single time. The CDR3 is CAIASSPDDGYTF. The CDR3 coding sequence is TGTGCCATTGCCAGCAGTCCGGACGATGGCTACACCTTC. The rearrangement links TRBV10-3 to TRBJ1-2; no firm D call. The CDR3 runs 13 residues. CDR1 and CDR2 (germline): ENHRY, SYGVKD. With 9 bases removed from V and 6 bases from J, the gap between germline ends came to 17 bases.

V gene TRBV12-3 or TRBV12-4 combines with J gene TRBJ1-1, with D unresolved. This CDR3 is 12 amino acids long. Trimming pared 6 bases from V and 9 bases from J, leaving 14 bases between. The CDR3 DNA follows: TGTGCCAGCAGGCTAGCGGGAGGCAAAGCTTTCTTT. As protein: CASRLAGGKAFF.

This clonotype was seen just once. One base away lies a much larger clone, so this may be a sequencing read error. The rearrangement joins TRBV19 to TRBJ1-2, with 7 nucleotides matching TRBD1. CDR1 LNHDA and CDR2 SQIVND come from the germline V gene (reference sequence). The V gene end was trimmed by 9 bases and the J gene end by 5 bases; junction bases not matched to a gene: 18. CDR3 size: 16 residues. CDR3 sequence reads: CASSPVGRGQLYGYTF. In nucleotides, the CDR3 is TGTGCCAGCAGCCCAGTCGGCCGGGGACAGTTATATGGCTACACCTTC. The complete variable domain, with remaining parts taken from reference TRBV19 and TRBJ1-2, reads DGGITQSPKYLFRKEGQNVTLSCEQNLNHDAMYWYRQDPGQGLRLIYYSQIVNDFQKGDIAEGYSVSREKKESFPLTVTSAQKNPTAFYLCASSPVGRGQLYGYTFGSGTRLTVV.

This clonotype occurred many times. The chain uses TRBV5-5 and TRBJ1-2, with TRBD1 identical over 7 bases. Trimming removed 1 base from V and 8 bases from J; junction bases left unmatched: 17. Germline assignment: CDR1 SGHKS and CDR2 YYEKEE (reference sequence). The CDR3 covers 17 residues. The CDR3 loop is CASSLTGTAPPRRGYTF. The CDR3 nucleotides are TGTGCCAGCAGCTTGACCGGGACAGCTCCTCCCCGGCGGGGCTACACCTTC.

This clonotype was seen many times. This chain connects TRBV7-9 to TRBJ2-7; TRBD1 agrees at 7 bases. V lost 4 bases and J lost 3; bases outside the gene matches: 9. CDR1 SEHNR and CDR2 FQNEAQ come from the germline V gene (reference sequence). The CDR3 is 15 residues long. As DNA, the CDR3 is TGTGCCAGCAGCTCCCCCCGGGACAGTATCTACGAGCAGTACTTC. Residues: CASSSPRDSIYEQYF.

For the CDR3, the DNA is TGTGCCAGCTCACCCTCTCCGGGACAGAAGAACACTGAAGCTTTCTTT. It encodes CASSPSPGQKNTEAFF. The rearrangement joins TRBV18 to TRBJ1-1, with 7 bases fitting TRBD1. Trimming took 3 bases from V and 1 from J; bases not matched to a gene: 8. The CDR3 sequence is 16 residues long. Per germline, CDR1 KGHSH and CDR2 LQKENI.

This clonotype was found many times. This chain connects TRBV7-9 to TRBJ1-5, with 7 positions matching TRBD1. Germline lookup yields CDR1 SEHNR and CDR2 FQNEAQ (reference sequence). Trimming at V came to 0 bases and at J to 5 bases, leaving 7 bases not matched to a gene. The CDR3 has 16 residues. DNA for the CDR3: TGTGCCAGCAGCTTAGCCTACTTAGGGGGCCATCAGCCCCAGCATTTT. Translation gives CASSLAYLGGHQPQHF.

This clonotype occurred once. The chain links TRBV9 to TRBJ1-6; D unresolved. This CDR3 has 14 amino acids. CDR1 SGDLS and CDR2 YYNGEE come from the germline V gene. V lost 2 bases, J lost 10 bases, and 13 bases lay in between. In DNA form, the CDR3 reads TGTGCCAGCAGCGTGGTTGGAGGAGAGTCACCCCTCCACTTT. The encoded protein is CASSVVGGESPLHF.

This clonotype occurred a few times. This sequence may be a read error, since a much larger clone differs from it by one base. V is TRBV6-1 and J is TRBJ2-7; D remains unclear. Germline V gene lookup returns CDR1 MNHNS and CDR2 SASEGT. The ends were cut back, 10 bases at V and 6 bases at J, with 10 bases in the middle. This CDR3 region has 10 residues. DNA of the CDR3: TGTGCCATCAGGTCGACCGAGCAGTACTTC. This encodes CAIRSTEQYF.

In its sample, this clonotype was seen a few times. The chain joins TRBV29-1 to TRBJ2-7; 9 nucleotides line up with TRBD2. The CDR3 runs to 13 residues. Germline V gene lookup returns CDR1 SQVTM and CDR2 ANQGSEA. V dropped 8 bases and J dropped 5; count of bases not matched to a gene: 10. CDR3 protein: CSFYSGSKNEQYF. The CDR3 DNA follows: TGCAGCTTTTATAGCGGGAGCAAGAACGAGCAGTACTTC.

Here the CDR3 DNA reads TGCAGCGTTGAACCCCGGAGTTCCCCCCCTGGAGAGCAGTTCTTC. Residues: CSVEPRSSPPGEQFF. V usage is TRBV29-1 and J usage is TRBJ2-1; D is unclear. V lost 2 bases and J lost 10, with 21 bases in between. Germline V gene data show CDR1 as SQVTM and CDR2 as ANQGSEA. The length of the CDR3 is 15 residues.

The chain links TRBV11-2 to TRBJ2-5; TRBD1 matches at 9 bases. Germline loops: CDR1 SGHAT, CDR2 FQNNGV. Unmatched junction bases numbered 8, after V lost 3 bases and J lost 3 bases. CDR3 length: 16 amino acids. This CDR3 is CASSFFRTGEEETQYF. CDR3 in DNA: TGTGCCAGCAGCTTTTTCCGGACAGGGGAAGAAGAGACCCAGTACTTC.

This chain connects TRBV7-8 to TRBJ2-7, with a tentative D call TRBD2 (5 bases). The CDR3 sequence is 14 residues long. Between the trimmed V and J ends, which lost 4 bases and 4 bases, there was a span of 14 bases. Germline V gene data show CDR1 as SGHVS and CDR2 as FQNEAQ. The CDR3 spells CASSSRRDRYEQYF. The CDR3 bases are TGTGCCAGCAGCTCCCGACGGGATAGGTACGAGCAGTACTTC.

In this sample, this clonotype turned up many times. The chain employs TRBV19 and TRBJ1-2; 7 nucleotides align to TRBD1. In germline, CDR1 is LNHDA, CDR2 SQIVND (reference sequence). The CDR3 sequence is 11 residues long. The ends lost 9 bases at V and 4 bases at J; junction bases unmatched: 2. The DNA for the CDR3 is TGTGCCAGCGGGACAGCCTATGGCTACACCTTC. Residues: CASGTAYGYTF. The entire variable domain, with the rest obtained from reference TRBV19 and TRBJ1-2, is as follows: DGGITQSPKYLFRKEGQNVTLSCEQNLNHDAMYWYRQDPGQGLRLIYYSQIVNDFQKGDIAEGYSVSREKKESFPLTVTSAQKNPTAFYLCASGTAYGYTFGSGTRLTVV.

For this clonotype: The conserved phenylalanine or tryptophan normally closing the CDR3 is absent here, so this likely arose from a read error. The chain joins TRBV24-1 to TRBJ1-5, with D hard to call. The CDR3 has 11 residues. V dropped 9 bases and J dropped 7 bases, with 9 bases sitting between them. CDR1 is KGHDR and CDR2 is SFDVKD in the germline V gene. DNA of the CDR3: TGTGCCACCGTGCGCGTCCAGCCCCAGCATCTT. This sequence encodes CATVRVQPQHL.

The rearrangement joins TRBV15 to TRBJ2-3; D is ambiguous. CDR1 and CDR2 from the germline V gene are LNHNV and YYDKDF (reference sequence). Trimming removed 5 bases at V and 7 bases at J, with 10 bases between. The CDR3 consists of 12 residues. This CDR3 reads CATSLDTNTQYF. Written as DNA, the CDR3 is TGTGCCACCAGCTTGGATACAAATACGCAGTATTTT.

This clonotype was seen more than once but under ten times. The rearrangement links TRBV3-1 to TRBJ2-2; 7 nucleotides align to TRBD1. CDR1 is LGHDT, CDR2 YNNKEL, per germline (reference sequence). This CDR3 contains 15 residues. V was clipped by 4 bases and J by 4 bases; unmatched bases: 6. This CDR3 reads CASSRRTGVTGELFF. The CDR3 DNA reads as TGTGCCAGCAGCCGCAGGACAGGAGTCACCGGGGAGCTGTTTTTT.

The chain joins TRBV7-2 to TRBJ2-5; D tentatively reads TRBD1 or TRBD2 (5 bases each). Germline V CDR1 and CDR2: SGHTA, FQGNSA. This CDR3 has 16 amino acids. V was clipped by 0 bases and J by 5 bases, with 16 bases between them. The CDR3 region is CASSLAGTIGQETQYF. DNA for the CDR3: TGTGCCAGCAGCTTAGCGGGGACCATAGGTCAGGAGACCCAGTACTTC.

This clonotype was counted many times. V is TRBV20-1 and J is TRBJ1-6; D not certain. The CDR3 is 13 amino acids. The ends were cut back, 2 bases at V and 7 bases at J, with 9 bases in the middle. Germline loops: CDR1 DFQATT, CDR2 SNEGSKA (reference sequence). The CDR3 sequence is CSARNRENSPLHF. For the CDR3, the DNA is TGCAGTGCTAGAAATAGGGAAAATTCACCCCTCCACTTT.

This clonotype has a handful of counts. A much more abundant neighbour one base away suggests this may be a read error. The CDR3 loop is CASSLDRFAGSPLHF. The CDR3, as DNA: TGTGCCAGCAGCTTGGACAGGTTCGCCGGATCACCCCTCCACTTT. V is TRBV11-2 and J is TRBJ1-6; 7 nucleotides agree with TRBD1. Per germline, CDR1 SGHAT and CDR2 FQNNGV. This CDR3 contains 15 residues. The J segment lost 10 bases and the V segment lost 3 bases, leaving 9 bases of the junction unmatched.

This clonotype was seen repeatedly, ten times or more. CDR3 region: CSVGSGRYEQYF. The CDR3 region has the DNA TGCAGCGTCGGCAGCGGGCGTTACGAGCAGTACTTC. This chain links TRBV29-1 with TRBJ2-7, with D maybe TRBD2 (6 bases). V lost 6 bases, J lost 4 bases, and 13 bases lay in between. This CDR3 is built from 12 residues. CDR1 and CDR2 from the germline V gene are SQVTM and ANQGSEA.

The chain carries TRBV30 and TRBJ1-1; D is unclear. The germline gives CDR1 GTSNPN, CDR2 SVGIG (reference sequence). CDR3 length: 13 residues. The V end was cut by 4 bases, the J end by 7 bases, with 16 bases between. The CDR3 loop reads CAWNPRGTYEAFF. The CDR3 region has the DNA TGTGCCTGGAACCCTCGCGGAACCTATGAAGCTTTCTTT.

This clonotype was seen at least ten times. The CDR3 coding sequence is TGTGCCAGCAGCCCGGGACTAGCGGAAGAGCAGTACTTC. It specifies CASSPGLAEEQYF. J is TRBJ2-7 and V is TRBV7-8, with 11 bases fitting TRBD2. Losses at the gene ends were 5 bases for V and 7 bases for J; bases not matched to a gene: 4. The CDR3 contains 13 residues. CDR1 and CDR2 (germline): SGHVS, FQNEAQ.